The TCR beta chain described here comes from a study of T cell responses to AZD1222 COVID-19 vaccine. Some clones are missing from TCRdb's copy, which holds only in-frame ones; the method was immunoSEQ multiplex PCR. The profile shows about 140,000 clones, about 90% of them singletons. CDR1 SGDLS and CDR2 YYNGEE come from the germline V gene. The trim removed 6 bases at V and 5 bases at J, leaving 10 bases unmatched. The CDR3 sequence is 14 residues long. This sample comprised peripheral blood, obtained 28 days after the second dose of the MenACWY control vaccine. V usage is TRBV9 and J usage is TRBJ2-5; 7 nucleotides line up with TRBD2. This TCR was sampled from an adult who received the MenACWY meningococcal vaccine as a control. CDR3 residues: CASNQGAGLETQYF. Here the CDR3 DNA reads TGTGCCAGCAATCAGGGAGCGGGGCTGGAGACCCAGTACTTC. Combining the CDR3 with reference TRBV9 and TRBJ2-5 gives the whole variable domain DSGVTQTPKHLITATGQRVTLRCSPRSGDLSVYWYQQSLDQGLQFLIQYYNGEERAKGNILERFSAQQFPDLHSELNLSSLELGDSALYFCASNQGAGLETQYFGPGTRLLVL.